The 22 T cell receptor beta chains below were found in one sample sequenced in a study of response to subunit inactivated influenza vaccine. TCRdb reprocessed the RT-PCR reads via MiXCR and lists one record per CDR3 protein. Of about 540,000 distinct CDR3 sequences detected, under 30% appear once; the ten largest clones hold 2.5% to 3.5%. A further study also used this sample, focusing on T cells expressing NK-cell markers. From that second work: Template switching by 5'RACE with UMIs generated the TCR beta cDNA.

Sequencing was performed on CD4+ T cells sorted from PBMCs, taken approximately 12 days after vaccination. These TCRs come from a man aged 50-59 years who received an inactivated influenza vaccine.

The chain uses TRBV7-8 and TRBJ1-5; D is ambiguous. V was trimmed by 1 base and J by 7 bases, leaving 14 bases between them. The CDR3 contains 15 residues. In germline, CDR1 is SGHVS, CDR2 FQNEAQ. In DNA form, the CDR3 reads TGTGCCAGCAGCTTAGAGCGGGGAATAAAACAGCCCCAGCATTTT. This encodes CASSLERGIKQPQHF.

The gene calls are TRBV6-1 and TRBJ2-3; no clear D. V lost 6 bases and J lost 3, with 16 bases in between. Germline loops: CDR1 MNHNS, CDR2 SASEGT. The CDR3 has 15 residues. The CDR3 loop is CASRFGILSTDTQYF. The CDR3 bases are TGTGCCAGCAGATTTGGGATTCTCAGTACAGATACGCAGTATTTT.

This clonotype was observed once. The CDR3 nucleotides are TGTGCCAGCAGTGGGGAATGGGGGGAGGGGAATGCGGATACGCAGTATTTT. It codes for CASSGEWGEGNADTQYF. This sequence joins TRBV6-2 or TRBV6-3 and TRBJ2-3, with TRBD2 identical over 7 bases. J lost 6 bases, V lost 5 bases, and 17 bases had no gene match. The CDR3 is 17 residues long. Germline-derived CDR1 and CDR2 are MNHEY and SVGEGT.

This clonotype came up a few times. The chain's CDR3 is CASSQSSSASGRAEAFF. The DNA for the CDR3 is TGCGCCAGCAGCCAATCCTCAAGCGCCAGCGGCAGGGCTGAAGCTTTCTTT. V is TRBV4-1 and J is TRBJ1-1; possible D gene TRBD1, 5 bases. Germline V gene sequence: CDR1 MGHRA, CDR2 YSYEKL. The V gene lost 2 bases and the J gene lost 6 bases, with 22 bases spanning the gap. This CDR3 comprises 17 residues.

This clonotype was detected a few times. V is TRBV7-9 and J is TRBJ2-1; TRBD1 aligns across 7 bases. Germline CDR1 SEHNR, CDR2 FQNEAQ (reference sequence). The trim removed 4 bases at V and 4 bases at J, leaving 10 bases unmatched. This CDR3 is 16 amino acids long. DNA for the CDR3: TGTGCCAGCAGCTCGCGTGGGGGACAGACTTACAATGAGCAGTTCTTC. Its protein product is CASSSRGGQTYNEQFF.

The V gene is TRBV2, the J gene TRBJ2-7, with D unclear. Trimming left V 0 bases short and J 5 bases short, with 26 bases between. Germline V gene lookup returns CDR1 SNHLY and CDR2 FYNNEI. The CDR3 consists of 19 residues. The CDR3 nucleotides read TGTGCCAGCAGTGAAGCGCTTCGTGACCGAGGAAATAGAGAGAACGAGCAGTACTTC. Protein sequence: CASSEALRDRGNRENEQYF. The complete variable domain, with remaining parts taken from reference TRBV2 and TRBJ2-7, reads EPEVTQTPSHQVTQMGQEVILRCVPISNHLYFYWYRQILGQKVEFLVSFYNNEISEKSEIFDDQFSVERPDGSNFTLKIRSTKLEDSAMYFCASSEALRDRGNRENEQYFGPGTRLTVT.

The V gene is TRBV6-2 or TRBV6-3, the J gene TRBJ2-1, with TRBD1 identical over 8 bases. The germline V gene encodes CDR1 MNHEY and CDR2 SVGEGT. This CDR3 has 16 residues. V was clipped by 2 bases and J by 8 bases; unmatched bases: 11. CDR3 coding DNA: TGTGCCAGCAGTTACCGGACAGGGATCCCTTTCTATGAGCAGTTCTTC. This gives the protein CASSYRTGIPFYEQFF.

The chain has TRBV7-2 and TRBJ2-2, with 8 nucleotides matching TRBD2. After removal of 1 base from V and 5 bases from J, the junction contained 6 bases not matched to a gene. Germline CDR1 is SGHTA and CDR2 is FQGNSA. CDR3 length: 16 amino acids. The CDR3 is CASSLVASGPTGELFF. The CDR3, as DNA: TGTGCCAGCAGCTTAGTGGCTAGCGGGCCAACCGGGGAGCTGTTTTTT.

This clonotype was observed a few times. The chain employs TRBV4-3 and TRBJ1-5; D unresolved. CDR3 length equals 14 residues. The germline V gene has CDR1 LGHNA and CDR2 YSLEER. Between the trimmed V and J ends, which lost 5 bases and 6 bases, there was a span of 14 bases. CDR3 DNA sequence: TGCGCCAGCAGCGAGGACCCGGTCGGTCAGCCCCAGCATTTT. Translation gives CASSEDPVGQPQHF.

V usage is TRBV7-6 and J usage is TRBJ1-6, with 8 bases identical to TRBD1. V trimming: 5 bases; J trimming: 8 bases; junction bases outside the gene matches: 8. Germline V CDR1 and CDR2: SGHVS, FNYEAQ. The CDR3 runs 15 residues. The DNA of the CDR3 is TGTGCCAGCAGCCCTCAGGGGGCTGGGTATTCACCCCTCCACTTT. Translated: CASSPQGAGYSPLHF. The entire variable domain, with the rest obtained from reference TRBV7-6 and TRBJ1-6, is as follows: GAGVSQSPRYKVTKRGQDVALRCDPISGHVSLYWYRQALGQGPEFLTYFNYEAQQDKSGLPNDRFSAERPEGSISTLTIQRTEQRDSAMYRCASSPQGAGYSPLHFGNGTRLTVT.

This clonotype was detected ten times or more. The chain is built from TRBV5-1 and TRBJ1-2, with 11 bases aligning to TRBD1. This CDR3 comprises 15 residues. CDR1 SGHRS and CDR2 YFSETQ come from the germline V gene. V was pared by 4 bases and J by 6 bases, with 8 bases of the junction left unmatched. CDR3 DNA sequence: TGCGCCAGCAGCACCGGACAGGGGGCGAGGGATGGCTACACCTTC. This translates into CASSTGQGARDGYTF.

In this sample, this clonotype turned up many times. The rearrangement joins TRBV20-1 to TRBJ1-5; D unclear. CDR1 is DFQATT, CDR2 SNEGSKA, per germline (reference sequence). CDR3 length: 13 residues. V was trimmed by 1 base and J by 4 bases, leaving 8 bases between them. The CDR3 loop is CSARVGGNQPQHF. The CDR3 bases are TGCAGTGCTAGAGTTGGCGGAAATCAGCCCCAGCATTTT.

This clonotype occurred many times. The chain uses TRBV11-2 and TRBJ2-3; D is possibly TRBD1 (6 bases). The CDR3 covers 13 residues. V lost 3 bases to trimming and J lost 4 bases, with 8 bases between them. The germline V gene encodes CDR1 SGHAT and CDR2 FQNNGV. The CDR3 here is CASSFWGPDTQYF. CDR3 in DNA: TGTGCCAGCAGCTTTTGGGGGCCAGATACGCAGTATTTT.

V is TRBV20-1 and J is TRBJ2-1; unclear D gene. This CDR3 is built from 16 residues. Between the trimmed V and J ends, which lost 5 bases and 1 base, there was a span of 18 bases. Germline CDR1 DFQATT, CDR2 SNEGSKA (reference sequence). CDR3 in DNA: TGCAGTGCTCTCAACCCTAGAGGCAGGTCCTACAATGAGCAGTTCTTC. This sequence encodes CSALNPRGRSYNEQFF.

CDR3 nucleotide sequence: TGTGCCAGCAGTTTAATGGAAGGCGCAAATCAGCCCCAGCATTTT. The encoded protein is CASSLMEGANQPQHF. V usage is TRBV28 and J usage is TRBJ1-5; no clear D gene. Germline-derived CDR1 and CDR2 are MDHEN and SYDVKM. Trimming left V 2 bases short and J 4 bases short, with 12 bases between. The CDR3 has 15 residues.

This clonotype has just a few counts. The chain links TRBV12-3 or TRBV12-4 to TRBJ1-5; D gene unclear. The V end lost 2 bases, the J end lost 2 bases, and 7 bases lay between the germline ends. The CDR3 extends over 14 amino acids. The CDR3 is CASSLTARNQPQHF. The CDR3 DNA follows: TGTGCCAGCAGTTTAACGGCACGCAATCAGCCCCAGCATTTT.

The CDR3 bases are TGTGCCAGCAGCGTAGACGCGGGGACCTACGAGCAGTACTTC. Its protein is CASSVDAGTYEQYF. The chain carries TRBV9 and TRBJ2-7; perhaps TRBD2 as D (6 bases). The CDR3 is 14 residues long. The germline V gene has CDR1 SGDLS and CDR2 YYNGEE. Trimming cost V 0 bases and J 2 bases, with 9 bases left between them.

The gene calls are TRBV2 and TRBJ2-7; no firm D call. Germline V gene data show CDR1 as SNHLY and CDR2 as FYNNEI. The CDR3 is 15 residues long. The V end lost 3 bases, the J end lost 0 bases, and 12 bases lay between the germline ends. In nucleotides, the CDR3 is TGTGCCAGCAGTGATAGGGCCATTATCTCCTACGAGCAGTACTTC. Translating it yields CASSDRAIISYEQYF.

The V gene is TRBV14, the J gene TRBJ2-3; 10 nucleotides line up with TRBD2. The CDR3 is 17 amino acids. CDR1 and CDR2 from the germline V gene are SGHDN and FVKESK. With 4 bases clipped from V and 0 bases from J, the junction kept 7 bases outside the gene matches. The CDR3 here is CASSPFGLAESTDTQYF. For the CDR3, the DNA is TGTGCCAGCAGCCCCTTCGGACTAGCGGAAAGCACAGATACGCAGTATTTT.

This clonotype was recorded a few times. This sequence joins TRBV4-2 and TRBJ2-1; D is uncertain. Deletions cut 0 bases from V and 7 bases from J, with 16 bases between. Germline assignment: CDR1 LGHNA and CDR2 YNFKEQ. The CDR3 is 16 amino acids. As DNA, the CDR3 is TGTGCCAGCAGCCAAGATCTGGCGGCCGTGGGGAATGAGCAGTTCTTC. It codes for CASSQDLAAVGNEQFF.

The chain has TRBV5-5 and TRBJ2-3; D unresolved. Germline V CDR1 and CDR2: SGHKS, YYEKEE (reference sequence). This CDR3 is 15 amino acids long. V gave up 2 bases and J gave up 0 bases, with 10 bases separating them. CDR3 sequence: CASSFSPTSTDTQYF. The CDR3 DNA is TGTGCCAGCAGCTTTTCTCCTACTAGCACAGATACGCAGTATTTT.

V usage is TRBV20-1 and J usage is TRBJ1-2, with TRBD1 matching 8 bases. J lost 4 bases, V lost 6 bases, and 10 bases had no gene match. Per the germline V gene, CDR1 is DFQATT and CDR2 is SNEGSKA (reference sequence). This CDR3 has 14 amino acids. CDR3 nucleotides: TGCAGTGCGAATACCTGGACAGGGCCCTATGGCTACACCTTC. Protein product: CSANTWTGPYGYTF.